These 31 T cell receptor beta chains were sequenced from one sample in a study of Graves' ophthalmopathy and Graves' hyperthyroidism. RNA served as the template for amplifying TCR beta CDR3 regions. HTBI-primed first-round RT-PCR preceded second-round multiplex PCR. TCRdb itself ran the multiplex PCR reads through MiXCR, one entry per CDR3 protein. The sample has about 620,000 distinct CDR3 sequences, about a fifth seen once. Sequenced material: peripheral blood. Every receptor here comes from a woman under 30 with stable Graves' hyperthyroidism. Some clones in this sample may be carry-over from other donors' samples.

This clonotype has a single count. A much larger clonotype is one base distant, so this may be a read error. This chain joins TRBV12-3 or TRBV12-4 and TRBJ2-4, with 8 bases that match TRBD1. This CDR3 is 13 amino acids long. The CDR3 here is CASSWKGQAPGDF. DNA for the CDR3: TGTGCCAGCAGTTGGAAGGGACAGGCCCCCGGGGACTTC.

This clonotype showed up many times. The V gene is TRBV7-2, the J gene TRBJ1-6; D is unresolved. CDR3 length equals 15 residues. Germline CDR1 is SGHTA and CDR2 is FQGNSA. The V end was cut by 1 base, the J end by 7 bases, with 11 bases between. CDR3 sequence reads: CASSLGPNKNSPLHF. CDR3 in DNA: TGTGCCAGCAGCTTAGGCCCCAACAAGAATTCACCCCTCCACTTT. Complete variable domain (other parts from reference TRBV7-2 and TRBJ1-6): GAGVSQSPSNKVTEKGKDVELRCDPISGHTALYWYRQSLGQGLEFLIYFQGNSAPDKSGLPSDRFSAERTGGSVSTLTIQRTQQEDSAVYLCASSLGPNKNSPLHFGNGTRLTVT.

The CDR3 DNA sequence: TGTGCCAGCAGCGTCCTCCCGGGGCCATCTGGCTATGGCTACACCTTC. It codes for CASSVLPGPSGYGYTF. J is TRBJ1-2 and V is TRBV9; possibly TRBD1 for D (5 bases). V dropped 2 bases and J dropped 4 bases, with 18 bases sitting between them. The germline CDR1 and CDR2 sequences are SGDLS and YYNGEE. The CDR3 covers 16 residues.

This clonotype was detected many times. V is TRBV10-2 and J is TRBJ1-2, with 7 positions matching TRBD1. Germline trimming cut 2 bases from V and 0 bases from J; bases unmatched to any gene: 6. Germline V CDR1 and CDR2: WSHSY, SAAADI. The CDR3 has 16 residues. The CDR3 spells CASSEPDRKSNYGYTF. CDR3 bases: TGCGCCAGCAGTGAGCCGGACAGGAAGTCTAACTATGGCTACACCTTC.

This clonotype was seen at least ten times. The chain employs TRBV2 and TRBJ2-7; TRBD2 is a possible D gene (5 bases). Germline V gene data show CDR1 as SNHLY and CDR2 as FYNNEI. The CDR3 sequence is 13 residues long. Trimming took 6 bases from V and 6 from J, leaving 15 bases between them. CDR3 in DNA: TGTGCCAGCAGGGCCTTGATGGGGAGCGAGCAGTACTTC. The encoded protein is CASRALMGSEQYF.

This clonotype was counted at least ten times. This chain links TRBV27 with TRBJ1-3, with D possibly being TRBD1 (5 bases). This CDR3 contains 15 residues. Germline CDR1 and CDR2: MNHEY and SMNVEV (reference sequence). V lost 0 bases, J lost 0 bases, and 6 bases lay in between. CDR3 amino acids: CASSLSGGSGNTIYF. The CDR3 bases are TGTGCCAGCAGTTTATCCGGGGGCTCTGGAAACACCATATATTTT.

This clonotype was observed at least ten times. V usage is TRBV7-3 and J usage is TRBJ1-2, with D possibly matching TRBD1 (5 bases). The CDR3 covers 12 residues. From germline, CDR1 is SGHTA and CDR2 FQGTGA. V lost 1 base to trimming and J lost 7 bases, with 7 bases between them. CDR3 loop: CASSLNGGGYTF. CDR3 coding DNA: TGTGCCAGCAGCTTAAACGGGGGTGGCTACACCTTC. Full variable domain (missing parts from reference TRBV7-3 and TRBJ1-2): GAGVSQTPSNKVTEKGKYVELRCDPISGHTALYWYRQSLGQGPEFLIYFQGTGAADDSGLPNDRFFAVRPEGSVSTLKIQRTERGDSAVYLCASSLNGGGYTFGSGTRLTVV.

This chain connects TRBV2 to TRBJ1-2; 7 bases agree with TRBD1. The CDR3 spans 14 residues. The germline V gene encodes CDR1 SNHLY and CDR2 FYNNEI. V dropped 4 bases and J dropped 6; count of bases not matched to a gene: 8. The CDR3 protein is CASSGPGGIDGYTF. In nucleotides, the CDR3 is TGTGCCAGCAGTGGTCCAGGGGGTATCGATGGCTACACCTTC.

This clonotype was observed many times. The chain employs TRBV27 and TRBJ2-5; 9 nucleotides match TRBD1. This CDR3 comprises 15 residues. Germline trimming cut 5 bases from V and 5 bases from J; bases unmatched to any gene: 9. Germline V lookup: CDR1 MNHEY, CDR2 SMNVEV (reference sequence). The CDR3 nucleotides read TGTGCCAGCAGTCGAACAGGGGGCGCGTGGGAGACCCAGTACTTC. Protein product: CASSRTGGAWETQYF.

This clonotype has just a few counts. The genes are TRBV4-1 and TRBJ2-2, with 10 nucleotides matching TRBD2. The CDR3 is 17 residues long. Germline-derived CDR1 and CDR2 are MGHRA and YSYEKL. Trimming took 0 bases from V and 7 from J; bases not matched to a gene: 8. This CDR3 is CASSQDPSGSRFGELFF. The DNA for the CDR3 is TGCGCCAGCAGCCAAGACCCTAGCGGGAGCAGGTTCGGGGAGCTGTTTTTT.

V is TRBV11-1 and J is TRBJ2-5; 7 bases agree with TRBD1. The CDR3 loop spans 14 amino acids. Per germline, CDR1 SGHAT and CDR2 FQDESV (reference sequence). V trimming: 7 bases; J trimming: 1 base; junction bases outside the gene matches: 6. CDR3 sequence reads: CASTQQGIQETQYF. The CDR3 bases are TGTGCCAGCACCCAACAGGGGATCCAAGAGACCCAGTACTTC.

This clonotype was detected many times. The chain uses TRBV28 and TRBJ2-3; D is uncertain. Germline V gene sequence: CDR1 MDHEN, CDR2 SYDVKM. The germline V and J ends were trimmed by 3 bases and 0 bases, with 13 bases remaining between them. CDR3 size: 16 residues. CDR3 region: CASSFSYSPSTDTQYF. The DNA for the CDR3 is TGTGCCAGCAGTTTCTCTTACTCCCCGAGCACAGATACGCAGTATTTT.

This clonotype was observed many times. V is TRBV7-9 and J is TRBJ2-5; D perhaps matches TRBD1 (6 bases). Trimming shortened V by 10 bases and J by 5 bases, and 14 bases separated the two germline ends. Germline V lookup: CDR1 SEHNR, CDR2 FQNEAQ (reference sequence). The CDR3 has 12 residues. DNA of the CDR3: TGTGCCATCGCGAAAACAGGGGAGACCCAGTACTTC. This codes for CAIAKTGETQYF.

This clonotype has ten or more counts. V gene TRBV11-2 combines with J gene TRBJ2-4; D is undetermined. Germline-derived CDR1 and CDR2 are SGHAT and FQNNGV. The CDR3 is made up of 18 amino acids. V was clipped by 0 bases and J by 4 bases, with 19 bases between them. CDR3 bases: TGTGCCAGCAGCTTAGACTTCGCCCGACACTTGTCAAAAAACATTCAGTACTTC. It specifies CASSLDFARHLSKNIQYF.

The rearrangement links TRBV29-1 to TRBJ1-2; D remains ambiguous. Germline CDR1 reads SQVTM; CDR2 reads ANQGSEA. The CDR3 extends over 14 amino acids. V shed 0 bases and J shed 0 bases, with 8 bases lying between them. The CDR3 is CSVEDGWPNYGYTF. CDR3 DNA sequence: TGCAGCGTTGAAGACGGCTGGCCTAACTATGGCTACACCTTC.

There are many counts of this clonotype. The rearrangement uses TRBV6-1 and TRBJ1-2; 7 bases align to TRBD1. In germline, CDR1 is MNHNS, CDR2 SASEGT. The CDR3 consists of 16 residues. With 1 base clipped from V and 3 bases from J, the junction kept 8 bases outside the gene matches. CDR3 region: CASSEGTGRVYYGYTF. CDR3 DNA: TGTGCCAGCAGTGAAGGGACAGGCAGAGTTTACTATGGCTACACCTTC.

Ten or more counts support this clonotype. This chain links TRBV11-2 with TRBJ2-2; TRBD2 might be the D (6 bases). CDR3 size: 15 residues. V lost 3 bases, J lost 3 bases, and 11 bases lay in between. Germline CDR1 is SGHAT and CDR2 is FQNNGV. In nucleotides, the CDR3 is TGTGCCAGCAGCTTCAGGGACTTATACACCGGGGAGCTGTTTTTT. Amino acid sequence: CASSFRDLYTGELFF.

This clonotype showed up just a few times. The chain uses TRBV6-1 and TRBJ2-1; 14 nucleotides agree with TRBD2. Trimming at V came to 9 bases and at J to 15 bases, leaving 16 bases not matched to a gene. Germline values: CDR1 MNHNS, CDR2 SASEGT. The CDR3 has 15 amino acids. The CDR3 loop is CASTRSQGLAGDMFF. Here the CDR3 DNA reads TGTGCCAGTACTAGATCCCAGGGACTAGCGGGAGATATGTTCTTC.

This clonotype was detected ten times or more. This chain joins TRBV11-2 and TRBJ2-5; 9 bases align to TRBD1. The germline V gene has CDR1 SGHAT and CDR2 FQNNGV. There are 14 residues in the CDR3. J was trimmed by 9 bases and V by 5 bases; bases with no gene match: 10. The CDR3 is CASSKQGAQGAQYF. The CDR3, as DNA: TGTGCCAGCAGCAAACAGGGGGCCCAGGGGGCCCAGTACTTC.

This chain uses TRBV7-2 with TRBJ1-1; possibly TRBD1 for D (5 bases). The CDR3 consists of 15 residues. Germline CDR1 reads SGHTA; CDR2 reads FQGNSA. The V end was cut by 5 bases, the J end by 3 bases, with 16 bases between. CDR3: CASSPLRGVDTEAFF. The DNA of the CDR3 is TGTGCCAGCAGCCCACTGAGGGGCGTAGACACTGAAGCTTTCTTT.

This clonotype was seen many times. This chain joins TRBV6-5 and TRBJ1-2; no reliable D call. Germline CDR1 reads MNHEY; CDR2 reads SVGAGI. The germline V and J ends were trimmed by 0 bases and 8 bases, with 19 bases remaining between them. This CDR3 comprises 16 residues. The CDR3 region is CASSYSTLTGPGGYTF. The CDR3 DNA reads as TGTGCCAGCAGTTACTCTACCCTGACTGGCCCCGGGGGCTACACCTTC.

This chain uses TRBV28 with TRBJ2-5; no definite D call. Trimming shortened V by 2 bases and J by 4 bases, and 14 bases separated the two germline ends. CDR1 is MDHEN and CDR2 is SYDVKM in the germline V gene. The CDR3 is 15 amino acids. The DNA of the CDR3 is TGTGCCAGCAGTTTAGAGCGATCTAAAGGAGAGACCCAGTACTTC. It codes for CASSLERSKGETQYF.

This clonotype was counted between two and nine times. The germline gene is not matched at one end of the junction; a read error may be the cause. The chain joins TRBV2 to TRBJ1-6; 9 positions agree with TRBD1. The germline gives CDR1 SNHLY, CDR2 FYNNEI. The CDR3 is 14 amino acids. The CDR3 is CAISPDRGNSPLHF. In DNA form, the CDR3 reads TGTGCCATCAGTCCGGACAGGGGTAATTCACCCCTCCACTTT. Based on the CDR3 plus reference TRBV2 and TRBJ1-6, the full variable domain is EPEVTQTPSHQVTQMGQEVILRCVPISNHLYFYWYRQILGQKVEFLVSFYNNEISEKSEIFDDQFSVERPDGSNFTLKIRSTKLEDSAMYFCAISPDRGNSPLHFGNGTRLTVT.

The table lists this clonotype with many counts. The V gene is TRBV10-3, the J gene TRBJ1-2; D uncertain. This CDR3 is built from 13 residues. V was pared by 0 bases and J by 3 bases, with 5 bases between. The germline V gene encodes CDR1 ENHRY and CDR2 SYGVKD. The CDR3 nucleotides read TGTGCCATCAGTGAGTCCCTCGACTATGGCTACACCTTC. This gives the protein CAISESLDYGYTF.

This clonotype has a handful of counts. One junction end does not reproduce the germline sequence, and a read error may be involved. CDR3 amino acids: CASTGRDTYTEACF. In DNA, the CDR3 is TGTGCCAGCACAGGCCGGGACACGTACACTGAAGCTTGCTTT. This chain joins TRBV12-3 or TRBV12-4 and TRBJ1-1; possibly TRBD1 for D (6 bases). The length of the CDR3 is 14 residues.

This clonotype was found many times. The chain has TRBV28 and TRBJ2-5, with D perhaps matching TRBD2 (5 bases). Deletions cut 10 bases from V and 5 bases from J, with 5 bases between. The CDR3 loop spans 9 amino acids. Germline V lookup: CDR1 MDHEN, CDR2 SYDVKM. CDR3 bases: TGTGCCACGGGGGAGACCCAGTACTTC. Translating it yields CATGETQYF.

This clonotype occurred many times. The chain recombines TRBV5-1 with TRBJ1-6; D remains unclear. Trimming removed 0 bases from V and 9 bases from J, with 16 bases in between. The CDR3 has 16 amino acids. Looked up from germline, CDR1 is SGHRS and CDR2 is YFSETQ. CDR3 coding DNA: TGCGCCAGCAGCTTGGAAGTCTTAAAGGGTGGTTCACCCCTCCACTTT. This encodes CASSLEVLKGGSPLHF. The full variable domain, in which reference TRBV5-1 and TRBJ1-6 provide the parts outside the CDR3, is KAGVTQTPRYLIKTRGQQVTLSCSPISGHRSVSWYQQTPGQGLQFLFEYFSETQRNKGNFPGRFSGRQFSNSRSEMNVSTLELGDSALYLCASSLEVLKGGSPLHFGNGTRLTVT.

The chain employs TRBV7-9 and TRBJ1-2, with no clear D. The V and J ends lost 1 base and 5 bases respectively, with 5 bases between them. CDR3 size: 12 residues. Germline V lookup: CDR1 SEHNR, CDR2 FQNEAQ (reference sequence). CDR3 coding DNA: TGTGCCAGCAGCTTAGTCAGATATGGCTACACCTTC. Amino acid sequence: CASSLVRYGYTF.

This clonotype was detected ten times or more. J is TRBJ2-7 and V is TRBV27, with 7 nucleotides matching TRBD1. Losses at the gene ends were 8 bases for V and 4 bases for J; bases not matched to a gene: 5. Per germline, CDR1 MNHEY and CDR2 SMNVEV (reference sequence). The CDR3 spans 12 residues. CDR3 residues: CASRARGYEQYF. The CDR3 nucleotides read TGTGCCAGCCGGGCCAGGGGGTACGAGCAGTACTTC.

This clonotype was recorded at least ten times. The chain employs TRBV15 and TRBJ1-2; D remains ambiguous. From germline, CDR1 is LNHNV and CDR2 YYDKDF (reference sequence). CDR3 length: 13 amino acids. The CDR3 DNA sequence: TGTGTCACGTCGGCAGCGTCTAACTATGGCTACACCTTC. This translates into CVTSAASNYGYTF.

This clonotype came up a few times. V and J are TRBV10-3 and TRBJ2-4; D is uncertain. The V end lost 8 bases, the J end lost 0 bases, and 11 bases lay between the germline ends. The CDR3 is made up of 14 amino acids. Germline V CDR1 and CDR2: ENHRY, SYGVKD. The CDR3 spells CAIGDPVAKNIQYF. The DNA for the CDR3 is TGTGCCATCGGGGATCCAGTAGCCAAAAACATTCAGTACTTC.